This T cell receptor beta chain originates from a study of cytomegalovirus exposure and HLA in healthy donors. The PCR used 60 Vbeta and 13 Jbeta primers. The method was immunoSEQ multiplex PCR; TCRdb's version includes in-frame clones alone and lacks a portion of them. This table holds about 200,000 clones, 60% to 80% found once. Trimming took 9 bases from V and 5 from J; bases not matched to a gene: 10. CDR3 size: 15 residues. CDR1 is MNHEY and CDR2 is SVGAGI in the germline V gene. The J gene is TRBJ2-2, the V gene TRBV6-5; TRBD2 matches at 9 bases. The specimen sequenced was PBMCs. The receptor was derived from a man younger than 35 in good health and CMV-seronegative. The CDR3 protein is CASEAGGKGTGELFF. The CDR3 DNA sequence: TGTGCCAGTGAAGCGGGGGGAAAGGGTACCGGGGAGCTGTTTTTT.